Listed below are T cell receptor beta chains from one sample, sequenced in a study of PD-1 blockade in mismatch repair-deficient tumors. Clones were sequenced by immunoSEQ multiplex PCR, and TCRdb holds only the in-frame ones, with some missing. The sample records approximately 120,000 clones, 70% to 90% being singletons. Sample: peripheral blood, taken 44 weeks after starting pembrolizumab. These receptors originate from an adult with mismatch repair-deficient cancer. The CDR3 runs from the conserved cysteine through the conserved F or W. A D gene is named only where the DNA matches it firmly. The size entry is marked missing in some rows and otherwise reads once, few, many or a size class.

j_gene,d_gene,v_gene,abundance,CDR3nt,CDR3aa
TRBJ2-7,TRBD2,TRBV5-1,NA,TGCGCCAGCAGGTGGAGAAGCGGGAGTCCCATCTACGAGCAGTACTTC,CASRWRSGSPIYEQYF
TRBJ1-5,TRBD1,TRBV6-1,NA,TGTGCCGTTACGTCCGGGACAGGGGGCAATCAGCCCCAGCATTTT,CAVTSGTGGNQPQHF
TRBJ1-3,NA,TRBV19,once,TGTGCCAGTAGTAGCCAGCCAGCCGGAAACACCATATATTTT,CASSSQPAGNTIYF
TRBJ1-2,TRBD1,TRBV10-3,NA,TGTGCCATCAGTGATTCCGGGACAGGGGGCAGGGGTGACTATGGCTACACCTTC,CAISDSGTGGRGDYGYTF
TRBJ2-6,NA,TRBV7-9,NA,TGTGCCAGCAGTCCCCCCTCGGGAGTTGGGGCCAACGTCCTGACTTTC,CASSPPSGVGANVLTF
TRBJ2-5,NA,TRBV27,NA,TGTGCCAGCAGTTTGGCGGGACGGGAAGAGACCCAGTACTTC,CASSLAGREETQYF
TRBJ2-2,NA,TRBV5-1,NA,TGCGCCAGCAGCTTCAGGGCCAACACCGGGGAGCTGTTTTTT,CASSFRANTGELFF
TRBJ1-1,TRBD1,TRBV27,NA,TGTGCCAGCAGTCCCCATAAGACAGGGCCGAACACTGAAGCTTTCTTT,CASSPHKTGPNTEAFF
TRBJ2-3,NA,TRBV11-1,NA,TGTGCCAGCAGATCCGTAAGAGATACGCAGTATTTT,CASRSVRDTQYF
TRBJ2-1,TRBD1,TRBV5-6,NA,TGTGCCAGCAGCTTGGGGGACAGGGGAATTAGCTCCTACAATGAGCAGTTCTTC,CASSLGDRGISSYNEQFF
TRBJ1-5,NA,TRBV28,NA,TGTGCCAGCAGTTTGGGCCGAAACAATCAGCCCCAGCATTTT,CASSLGRNNQPQHF
TRBJ2-1,TRBD1,TRBV5-6,NA,TGTGCCAGCAGCTCGGGACAGGGGTCCTACAATGAGCAGTTCTTC,CASSSGQGSYNEQFF
TRBJ2-3,TRBD2,TRBV6-5,NA,TGTGCCAGCAGTTACTCGGAGGGAGGGCACACAGATACGCAGTATTTT,CASSYSEGGHTDTQYF
TRBJ1-4,NA,TRBV4-1,NA,TGCGCCAGCAGCCCTGAGAGGGGCTCGAGGGAAAAACTGTTTTTT,CASSPERGSREKLFF
TRBJ2-7,TRBD2,TRBV30,once,TGTGCCTGGAGCCCAATAGCGGGGGGATTCTCCTACGAGCAGTACTTC,CAWSPIAGGFSYEQYF
TRBJ2-7,NA,TRBV19,NA,TGTGCCAGTAGTATTAGCGCACAGGGTGCCGAGCAGTACTTC,CASSISAQGAEQYF